Sequencing of this T cell receptor beta chain was carried out in a study of cytomegalovirus exposure and HLA in healthy donors. Broader study findings: Most observed TCR sequences were rare, whereas some public TCRs were detected in many donors. Later on, a genetic analysis was performed. It linked a missense variant in DCLRE1C with V- and J-gene trimming of TCR beta. In a later analysis, the majority of CMV-associated beta chains seemingly showed HLA restriction.

About this clone: Its matching antigen is unknown.

Trimming left V 3 bases short and J 12 bases short, with 12 bases between. The germline V gene encodes CDR1 SNHLY and CDR2 FYNNEI. The CDR3 is made up of 11 amino acids. Primers: 60 Vbeta forward and 13 Jbeta reverse. Repertoires were generated with immunoSEQ multiplex PCR, while TCRdb's copy carries only in-frame clones and drops some. The sample includes 150,000 to 200,000 clones, approximately 80% of them seen just once. The source material was PBMCs. This chain connects TRBV2 to TRBJ2-7, with a possible D match to TRBD2 (5 bases). This receptor was taken from a male donor in good health and CMV-seropositive. CDR3: CASSEGEPMYF. In nucleotides, the CDR3 is TGTGCCAGCAGTGAGGGAGAACCAATGTACTTC.